This TCR beta chain stems from a study of a mutant IDH1 vaccine in newly diagnosed glioma. This clone appeared a single time. Its antigen is undetermined. The time point was: week 11, during vaccination. Every vaccine dose comprised 300 ug of mutant IDH1 20-mer peptide plus topical imiquimod. This table comes from immunoSEQ multiplex PCR, and its TCRdb copy is limited to in-frame clones, with some not included. The table includes about 36,000 clones, under 90% detected once. The specimen comprised peripheral blood mononuclear cells (PBMCs), sampled from a glioma patient whose treatment included an IDH1 peptide vaccine. This receptor was taken from a woman aged 30 to 39 with glioma. Some clones in this sample may be carry-over from other donors' samples.

The CDR3 DNA sequence: TGTGCCAGCAGTGTAAGGACAGGGGGAGATAGCAATCAGCCCCAGCATTTT. Its translation: CASSVRTGGDSNQPQHF. V usage is TRBV6-1 and J usage is TRBJ1-5; TRBD1 aligns across 10 bases. CDR1 is MNHNS and CDR2 is SASEGT in the germline V gene. The length of the CDR3 is 17 residues. The V and J ends lost 4 bases and 0 bases, in that order; junction bases with no gene match: 6.